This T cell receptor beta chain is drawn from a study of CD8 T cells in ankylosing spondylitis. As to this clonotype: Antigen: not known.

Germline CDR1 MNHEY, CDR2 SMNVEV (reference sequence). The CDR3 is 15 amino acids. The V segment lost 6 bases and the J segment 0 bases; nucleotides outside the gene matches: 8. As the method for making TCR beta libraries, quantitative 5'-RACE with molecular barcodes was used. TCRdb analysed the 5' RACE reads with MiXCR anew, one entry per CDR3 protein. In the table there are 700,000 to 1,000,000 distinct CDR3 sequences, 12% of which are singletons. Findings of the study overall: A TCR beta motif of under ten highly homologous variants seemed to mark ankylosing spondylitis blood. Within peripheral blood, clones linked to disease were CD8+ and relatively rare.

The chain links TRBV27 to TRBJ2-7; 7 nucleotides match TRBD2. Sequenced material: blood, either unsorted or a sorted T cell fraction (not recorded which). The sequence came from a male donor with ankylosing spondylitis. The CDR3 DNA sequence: TGTGCCAGCAGCCGAAAAGGCGGGAGCTCCTACGAGCAGTACTTC. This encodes CASSRKGGSSYEQYF.